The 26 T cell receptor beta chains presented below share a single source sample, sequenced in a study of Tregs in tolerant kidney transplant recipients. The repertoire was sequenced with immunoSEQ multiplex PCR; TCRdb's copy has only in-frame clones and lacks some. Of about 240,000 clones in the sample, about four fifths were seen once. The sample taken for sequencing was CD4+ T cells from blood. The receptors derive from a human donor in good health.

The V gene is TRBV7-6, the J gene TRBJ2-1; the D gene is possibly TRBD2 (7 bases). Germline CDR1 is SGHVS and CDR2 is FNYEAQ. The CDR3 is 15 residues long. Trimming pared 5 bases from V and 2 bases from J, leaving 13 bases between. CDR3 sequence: CASSAGASPYNEQFF. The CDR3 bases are TGTGCCAGCAGCGCGGGGGCGAGTCCCTACAATGAGCAGTTCTTC.

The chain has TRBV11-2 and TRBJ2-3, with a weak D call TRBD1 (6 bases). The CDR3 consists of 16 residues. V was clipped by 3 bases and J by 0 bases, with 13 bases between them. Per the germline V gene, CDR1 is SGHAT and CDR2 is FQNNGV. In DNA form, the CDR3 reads TGTGCCAGCAGCTTCACCTCAGGGGTTAGCACAGATACGCAGTATTTT. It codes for CASSFTSGVSTDTQYF.

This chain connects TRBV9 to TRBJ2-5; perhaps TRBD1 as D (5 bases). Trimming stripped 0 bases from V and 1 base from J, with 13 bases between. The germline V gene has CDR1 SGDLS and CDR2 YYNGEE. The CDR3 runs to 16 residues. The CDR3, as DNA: TGTGCCAGCAGCGTAGCTACTGGACAATTCCAAGAGACCCAGTACTTC. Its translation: CASSVATGQFQETQYF.

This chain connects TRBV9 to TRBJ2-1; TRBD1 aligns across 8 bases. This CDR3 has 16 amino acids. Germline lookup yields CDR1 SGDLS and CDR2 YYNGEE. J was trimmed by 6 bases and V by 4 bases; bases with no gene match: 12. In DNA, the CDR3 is TGTGCCAGCAGCTTTTCCCCGGCAGGGGGCGGCAATGAGCAGTTCTTC. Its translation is CASSFSPAGGGNEQFF. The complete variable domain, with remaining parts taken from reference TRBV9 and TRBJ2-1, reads DSGVTQTPKHLITATGQRVTLRCSPRSGDLSVYWYQQSLDQGLQFLIQYYNGEERAKGNILERFSAQQFPDLHSELNLSSLELGDSALYFCASSFSPAGGGNEQFFGPGTRLTVL.

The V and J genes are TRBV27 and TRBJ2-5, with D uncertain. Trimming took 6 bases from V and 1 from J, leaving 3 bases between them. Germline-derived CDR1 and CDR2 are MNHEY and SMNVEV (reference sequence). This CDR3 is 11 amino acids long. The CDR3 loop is CASRRQETQYF. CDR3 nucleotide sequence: TGTGCCAGCAGACGCCAAGAGACCCAGTACTTC.

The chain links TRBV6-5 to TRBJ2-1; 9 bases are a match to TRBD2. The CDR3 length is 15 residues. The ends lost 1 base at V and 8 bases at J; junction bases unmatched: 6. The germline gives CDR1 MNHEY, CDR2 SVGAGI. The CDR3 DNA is TGTGCCAGCAGTTACTTGGCTAGCGGGACTTATGAGCAGTTCTTC. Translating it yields CASSYLASGTYEQFF.

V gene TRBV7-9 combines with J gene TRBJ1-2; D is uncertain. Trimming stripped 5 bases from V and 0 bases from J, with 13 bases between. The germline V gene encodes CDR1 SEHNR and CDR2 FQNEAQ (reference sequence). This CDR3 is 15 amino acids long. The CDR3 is CASSRLGDSNYGYTF. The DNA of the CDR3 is TGTGCCAGCAGCCGACTCGGGGATTCTAACTATGGCTACACCTTC.

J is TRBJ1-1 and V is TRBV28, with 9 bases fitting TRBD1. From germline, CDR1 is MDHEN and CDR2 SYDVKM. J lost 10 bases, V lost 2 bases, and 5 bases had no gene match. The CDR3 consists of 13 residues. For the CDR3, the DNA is TGTGCCAGCAGTTTAGAGGACAGGGGACGAGCTTTCTTT. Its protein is CASSLEDRGRAFF.

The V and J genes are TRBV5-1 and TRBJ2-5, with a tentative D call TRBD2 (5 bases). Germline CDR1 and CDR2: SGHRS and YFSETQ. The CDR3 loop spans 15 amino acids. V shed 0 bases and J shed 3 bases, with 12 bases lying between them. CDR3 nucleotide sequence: TGCGCCAGCAGCTTGGGCGGGTCGGAGAAAGAGACCCAGTACTTC. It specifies CASSLGGSEKETQYF.

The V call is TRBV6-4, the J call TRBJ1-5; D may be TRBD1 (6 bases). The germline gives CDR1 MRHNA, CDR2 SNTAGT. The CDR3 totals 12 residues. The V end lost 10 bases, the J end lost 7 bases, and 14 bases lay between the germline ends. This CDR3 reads CAIQGLGQPQHF. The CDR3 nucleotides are TGTGCCATCCAGGGGTTAGGGCAGCCCCAGCATTTT.

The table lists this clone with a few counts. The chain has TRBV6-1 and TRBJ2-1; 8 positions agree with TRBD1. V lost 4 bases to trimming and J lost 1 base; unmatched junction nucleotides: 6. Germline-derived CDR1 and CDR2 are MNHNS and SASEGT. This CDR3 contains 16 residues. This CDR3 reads CASSGWTGRSYNEQFF. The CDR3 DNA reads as TGTGCCAGCAGTGGATGGACAGGGAGGTCCTACAATGAGCAGTTCTTC.

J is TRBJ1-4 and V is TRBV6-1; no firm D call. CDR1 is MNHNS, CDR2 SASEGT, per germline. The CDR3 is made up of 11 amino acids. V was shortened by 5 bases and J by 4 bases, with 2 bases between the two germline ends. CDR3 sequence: CASSYNEKLFF. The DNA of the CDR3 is TGTGCCAGCAGTTATAATGAAAAACTGTTTTTT.

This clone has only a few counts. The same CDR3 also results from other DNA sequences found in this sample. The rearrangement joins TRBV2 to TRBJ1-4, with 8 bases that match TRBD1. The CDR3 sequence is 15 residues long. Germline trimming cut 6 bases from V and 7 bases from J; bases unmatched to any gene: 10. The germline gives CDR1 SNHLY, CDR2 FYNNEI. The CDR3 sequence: CASRKQGASVEKLFF. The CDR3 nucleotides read TGTGCCAGCAGGAAGCAGGGGGCATCGGTTGAAAAACTGTTTTTT.

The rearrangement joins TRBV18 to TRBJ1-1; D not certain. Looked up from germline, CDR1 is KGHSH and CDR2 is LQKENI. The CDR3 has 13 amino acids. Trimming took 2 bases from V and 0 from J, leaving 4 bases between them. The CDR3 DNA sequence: TGTGCCAGCTCACCAGCGATGAACACTGAAGCTTTCTTT. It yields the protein CASSPAMNTEAFF.

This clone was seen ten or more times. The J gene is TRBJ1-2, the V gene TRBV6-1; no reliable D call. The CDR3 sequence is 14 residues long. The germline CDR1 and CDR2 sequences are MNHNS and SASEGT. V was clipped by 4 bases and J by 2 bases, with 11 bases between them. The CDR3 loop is CASSGSAANYGYTF. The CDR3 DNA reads TGTGCCAGCAGTGGAAGCGCGGCCAACTATGGCTACACCTTC.

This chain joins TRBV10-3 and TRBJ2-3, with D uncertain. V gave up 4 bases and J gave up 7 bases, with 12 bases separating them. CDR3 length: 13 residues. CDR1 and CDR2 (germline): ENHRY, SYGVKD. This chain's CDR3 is CAISGGGYYTQYF. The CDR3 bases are TGTGCCATCAGTGGTGGCGGATACTATACGCAGTATTTT.

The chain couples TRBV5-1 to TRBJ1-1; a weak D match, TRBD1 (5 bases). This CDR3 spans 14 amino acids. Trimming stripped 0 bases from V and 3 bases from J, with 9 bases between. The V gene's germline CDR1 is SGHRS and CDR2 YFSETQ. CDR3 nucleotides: TGCGCCAGCAGCTTGGTGAGGGGCTACACTGAAGCTTTCTTT. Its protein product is CASSLVRGYTEAFF.

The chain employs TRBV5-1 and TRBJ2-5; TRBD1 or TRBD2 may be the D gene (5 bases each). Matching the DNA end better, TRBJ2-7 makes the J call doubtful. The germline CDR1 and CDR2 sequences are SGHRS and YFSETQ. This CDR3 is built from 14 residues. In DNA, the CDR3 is TGCGCCAGCAGCAACCCCGGGACCTCTTACGAGCAGTACTTC. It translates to CASSNPGTSYEQYF.

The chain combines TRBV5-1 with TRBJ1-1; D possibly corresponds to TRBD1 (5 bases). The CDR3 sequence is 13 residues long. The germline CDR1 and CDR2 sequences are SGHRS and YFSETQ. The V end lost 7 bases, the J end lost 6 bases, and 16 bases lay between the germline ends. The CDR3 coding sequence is TGCGCCAGCGGCGAAGTAGGGGTCCCTGAAGCTTTCTTT. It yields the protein CASGEVGVPEAFF.

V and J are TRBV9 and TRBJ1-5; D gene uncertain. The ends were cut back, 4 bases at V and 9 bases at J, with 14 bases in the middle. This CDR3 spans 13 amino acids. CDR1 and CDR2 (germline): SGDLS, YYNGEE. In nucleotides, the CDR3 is TGTGCCAGCAGCCTCGACGGGAGAGGGCCCCAGCATTTT. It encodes CASSLDGRGPQHF.

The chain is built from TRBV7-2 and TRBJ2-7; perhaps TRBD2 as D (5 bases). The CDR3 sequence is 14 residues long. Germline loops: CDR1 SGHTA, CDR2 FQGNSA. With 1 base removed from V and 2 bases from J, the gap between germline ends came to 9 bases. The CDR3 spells CASSLGVAPYEQYF. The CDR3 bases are TGTGCCAGCAGCTTAGGGGTAGCGCCCTACGAGCAGTACTTC.

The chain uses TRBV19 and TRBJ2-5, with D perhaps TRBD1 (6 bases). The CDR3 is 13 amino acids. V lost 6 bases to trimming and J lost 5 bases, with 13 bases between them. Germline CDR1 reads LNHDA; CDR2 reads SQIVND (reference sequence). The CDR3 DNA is TGTGCCAGTAGCGGACAGCTAGTGGAGACCCAGTACTTC. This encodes CASSGQLVETQYF.

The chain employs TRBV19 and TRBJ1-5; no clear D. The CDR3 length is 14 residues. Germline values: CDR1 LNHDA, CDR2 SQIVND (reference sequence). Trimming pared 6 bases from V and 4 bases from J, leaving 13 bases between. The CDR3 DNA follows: TGTGCCAGTAGGGGCTGGGCCGGGAATCAGCCCCAGCATTTT. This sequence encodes CASRGWAGNQPQHF.

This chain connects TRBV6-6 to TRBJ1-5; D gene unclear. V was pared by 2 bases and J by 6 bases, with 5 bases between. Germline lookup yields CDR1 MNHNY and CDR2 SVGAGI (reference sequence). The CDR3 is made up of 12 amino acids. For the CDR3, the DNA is TGTGCCAGCAGTTACGTAAGTCAGCCCCAGCATTTT. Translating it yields CASSYVSQPQHF.

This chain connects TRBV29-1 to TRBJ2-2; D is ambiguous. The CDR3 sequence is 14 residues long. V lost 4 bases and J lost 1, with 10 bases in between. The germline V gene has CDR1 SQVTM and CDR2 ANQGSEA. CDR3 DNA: TGCAGCGTTGCACTGACCTTGAACACCGGGGAGCTGTTTTTT. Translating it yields CSVALTLNTGELFF.

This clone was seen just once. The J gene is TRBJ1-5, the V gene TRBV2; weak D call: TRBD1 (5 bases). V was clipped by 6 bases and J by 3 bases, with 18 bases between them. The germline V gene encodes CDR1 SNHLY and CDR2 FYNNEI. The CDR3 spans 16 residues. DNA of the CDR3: TGTGCCAGCAGCCCCCTGGGGGAGGGCGCCAATCAGCCCCAGCATTTT. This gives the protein CASSPLGEGANQPQHF.